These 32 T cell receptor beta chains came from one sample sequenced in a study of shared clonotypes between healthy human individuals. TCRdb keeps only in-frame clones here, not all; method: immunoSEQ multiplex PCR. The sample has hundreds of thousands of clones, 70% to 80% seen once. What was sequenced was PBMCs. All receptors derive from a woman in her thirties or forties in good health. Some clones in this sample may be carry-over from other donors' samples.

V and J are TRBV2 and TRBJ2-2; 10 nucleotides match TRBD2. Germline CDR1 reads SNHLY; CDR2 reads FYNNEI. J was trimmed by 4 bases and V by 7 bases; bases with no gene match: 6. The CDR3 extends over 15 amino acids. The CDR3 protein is CASTVRLAGTGELFF. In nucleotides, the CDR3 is TGTGCCAGCACAGTTAGACTAGCGGGCACCGGGGAGCTGTTTTTT. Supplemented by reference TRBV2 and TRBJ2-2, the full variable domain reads EPEVTQTPSHQVTQMGQEVILRCVPISNHLYFYWYRQILGQKVEFLVSFYNNEISEKSEIFDDQFSVERPDGSNFTLKIRSTKLEDSAMYFCASTVRLAGTGELFFGEGSRLTVL.

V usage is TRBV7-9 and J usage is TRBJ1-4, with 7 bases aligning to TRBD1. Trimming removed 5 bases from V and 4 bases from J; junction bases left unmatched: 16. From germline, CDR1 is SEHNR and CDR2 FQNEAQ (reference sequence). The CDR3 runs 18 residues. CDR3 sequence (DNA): TGTGCCAGCAGCACCACCCGGGACAGATCCGCTCTTAATGAAAAACTGTTTTTT. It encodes CASSTTRDRSALNEKLFF.

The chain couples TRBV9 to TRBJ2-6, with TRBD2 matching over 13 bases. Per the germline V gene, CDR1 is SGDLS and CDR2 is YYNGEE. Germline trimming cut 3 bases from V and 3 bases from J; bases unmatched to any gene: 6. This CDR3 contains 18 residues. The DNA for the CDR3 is TGTGCCAGCAGCGGCACACTAGCGGGAGGGATTGGGGCCAACGTCCTGACTTTC. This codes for CASSGTLAGGIGANVLTF.

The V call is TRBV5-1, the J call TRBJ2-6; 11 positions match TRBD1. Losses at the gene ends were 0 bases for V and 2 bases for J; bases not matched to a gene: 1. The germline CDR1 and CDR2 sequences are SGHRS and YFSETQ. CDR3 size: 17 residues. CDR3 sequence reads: CASSLGTGGAGANVLTF. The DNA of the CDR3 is TGCGCCAGCAGCTTGGGGACAGGGGGCGCTGGGGCCAACGTCCTGACTTTC.

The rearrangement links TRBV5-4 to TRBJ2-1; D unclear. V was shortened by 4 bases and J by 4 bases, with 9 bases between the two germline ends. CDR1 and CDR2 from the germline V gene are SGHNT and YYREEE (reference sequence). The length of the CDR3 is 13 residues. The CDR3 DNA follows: TGTGCCAGCAGCGCGGACGCTTACAATGAGCAGTTCTTC. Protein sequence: CASSADAYNEQFF.

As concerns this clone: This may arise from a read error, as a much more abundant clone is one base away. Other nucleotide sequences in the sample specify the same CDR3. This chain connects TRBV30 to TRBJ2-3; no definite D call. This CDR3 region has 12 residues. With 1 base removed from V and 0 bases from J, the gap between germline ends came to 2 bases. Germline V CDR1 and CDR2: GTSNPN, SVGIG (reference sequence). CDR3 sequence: CAWSGSTDTQYF. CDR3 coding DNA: TGTGCCTGGAGTGGAAGCACAGATACGCAGTATTTT.

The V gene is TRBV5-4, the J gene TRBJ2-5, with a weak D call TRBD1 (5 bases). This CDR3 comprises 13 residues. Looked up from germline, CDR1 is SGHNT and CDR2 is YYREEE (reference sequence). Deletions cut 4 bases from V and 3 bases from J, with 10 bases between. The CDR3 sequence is CASSPQGEETQYF. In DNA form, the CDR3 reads TGTGCCAGCAGCCCTCAGGGTGAAGAGACCCAGTACTTC.

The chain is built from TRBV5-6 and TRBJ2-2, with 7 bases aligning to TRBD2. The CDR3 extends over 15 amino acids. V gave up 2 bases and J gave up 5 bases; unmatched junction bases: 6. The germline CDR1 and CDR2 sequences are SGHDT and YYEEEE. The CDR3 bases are TGTGCCAGCAGCTTCCTTACGGGAGGAACCGGGGAGCTGTTTTTT. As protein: CASSFLTGGTGELFF.

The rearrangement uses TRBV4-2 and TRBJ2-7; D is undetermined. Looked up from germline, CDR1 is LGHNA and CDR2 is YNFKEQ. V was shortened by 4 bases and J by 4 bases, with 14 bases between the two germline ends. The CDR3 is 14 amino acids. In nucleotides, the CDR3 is TGTGCCAGCAGCCCTTCACAAGTTTTTTACGAGCAGTACTTC. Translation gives CASSPSQVFYEQYF.

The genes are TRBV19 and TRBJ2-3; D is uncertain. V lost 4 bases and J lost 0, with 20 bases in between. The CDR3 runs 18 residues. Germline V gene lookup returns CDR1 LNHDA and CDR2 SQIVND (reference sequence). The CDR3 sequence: CASSTSEQLASSTDTQYF. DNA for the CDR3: TGTGCCAGTAGTACCTCTGAACAGCTTGCGTCTAGCACAGATACGCAGTATTTT.

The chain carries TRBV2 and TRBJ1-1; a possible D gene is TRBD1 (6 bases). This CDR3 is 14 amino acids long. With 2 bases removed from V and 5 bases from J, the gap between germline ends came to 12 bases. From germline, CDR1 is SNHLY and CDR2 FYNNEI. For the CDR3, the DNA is TGTGCCAGCAGTGAAATGGGGGCTGCTACTGAAGCTTTCTTT. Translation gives CASSEMGAATEAFF.

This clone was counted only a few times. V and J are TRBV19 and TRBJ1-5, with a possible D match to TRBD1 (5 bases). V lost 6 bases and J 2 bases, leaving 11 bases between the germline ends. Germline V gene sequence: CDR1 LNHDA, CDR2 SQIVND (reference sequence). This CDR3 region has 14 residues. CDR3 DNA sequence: TGTGCCAGTAGACGTCGGGGGGGCAATCAGCCCCAGCATTTT. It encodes CASRRRGGNQPQHF.

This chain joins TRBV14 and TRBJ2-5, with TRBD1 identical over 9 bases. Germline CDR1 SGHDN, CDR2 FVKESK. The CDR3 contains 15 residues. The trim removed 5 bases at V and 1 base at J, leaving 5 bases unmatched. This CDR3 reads CASSAGTGSQETQYF. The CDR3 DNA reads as TGTGCCAGCAGCGCCGGGACAGGGTCCCAAGAGACCCAGTACTTC.

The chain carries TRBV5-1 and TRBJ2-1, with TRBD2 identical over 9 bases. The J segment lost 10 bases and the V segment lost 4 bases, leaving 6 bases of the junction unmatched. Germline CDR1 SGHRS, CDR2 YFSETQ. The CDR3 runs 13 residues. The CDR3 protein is CASSAGGLREQFF. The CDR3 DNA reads TGCGCCAGCAGCGCGGGAGGGCTTAGGGAGCAGTTCTTC.

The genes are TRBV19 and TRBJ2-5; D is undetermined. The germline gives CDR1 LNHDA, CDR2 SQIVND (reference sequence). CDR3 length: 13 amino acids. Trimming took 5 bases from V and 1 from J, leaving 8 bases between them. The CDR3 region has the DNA TGTGCCAGTAGTCTGAGTACCCAAGAGACCCAGTACTTC. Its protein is CASSLSTQETQYF.

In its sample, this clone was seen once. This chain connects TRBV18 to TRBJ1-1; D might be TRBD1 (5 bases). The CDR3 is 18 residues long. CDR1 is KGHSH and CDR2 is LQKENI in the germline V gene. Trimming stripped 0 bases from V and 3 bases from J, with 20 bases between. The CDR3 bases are TGTGCCAGCTCACCACCGGGAGGGAGGGGCCGGCAGGACACTGAAGCTTTCTTT. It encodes CASSPPGGRGRQDTEAFF. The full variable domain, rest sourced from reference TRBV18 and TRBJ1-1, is NAGVMQNPRHLVRRRGQEARLRCSPMKGHSHVYWYRQLPEEGLKFMVYLQKENIIDESGMPKERFSAEFPKEGPSILRIQQVVRGDSAAYFCASSPPGGRGRQDTEAFFGQGTRLTVV.

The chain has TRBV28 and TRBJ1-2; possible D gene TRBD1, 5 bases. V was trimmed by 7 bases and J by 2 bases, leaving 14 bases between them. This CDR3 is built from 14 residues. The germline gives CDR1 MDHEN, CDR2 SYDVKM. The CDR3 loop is CASNVPGRNYGYTF. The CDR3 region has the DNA TGTGCCAGCAACGTACCAGGGAGAAACTATGGCTACACCTTC.

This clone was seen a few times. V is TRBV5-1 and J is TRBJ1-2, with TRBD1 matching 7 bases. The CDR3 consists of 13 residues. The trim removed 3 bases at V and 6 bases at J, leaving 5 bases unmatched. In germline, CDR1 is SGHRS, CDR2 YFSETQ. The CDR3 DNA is TGCGCCAGCAGCTGGGGGACAGAAGATGGCTACACCTTC. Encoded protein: CASSWGTEDGYTF.

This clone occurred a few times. CDR3 residues: CACGTGDNQPQHF. CDR3 bases: TGTGCCTGCGGGACAGGGGACAATCAGCCCCAGCATTTT. The V and J genes are TRBV30 and TRBJ1-5; 10 nucleotides match TRBD1. Per the germline V gene, CDR1 is GTSNPN and CDR2 is SVGIG (reference sequence). With 6 bases clipped from V and 3 bases from J, the junction kept 2 bases outside the gene matches. The CDR3 covers 13 residues.

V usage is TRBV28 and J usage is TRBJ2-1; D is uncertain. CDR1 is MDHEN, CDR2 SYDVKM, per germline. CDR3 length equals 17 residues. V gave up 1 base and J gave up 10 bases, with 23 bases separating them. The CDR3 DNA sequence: TGTGCCAGCAGTTTATTTTTTGAGACTTTTGCTGCCCAAGAGCAGTTCTTC. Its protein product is CASSLFFETFAAQEQFF.

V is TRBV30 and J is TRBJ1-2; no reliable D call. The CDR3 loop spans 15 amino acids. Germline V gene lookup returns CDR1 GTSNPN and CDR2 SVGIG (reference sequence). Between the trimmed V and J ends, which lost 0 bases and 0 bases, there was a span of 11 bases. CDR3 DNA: TGTGCCTGGAGTGTGGGATTGACGGCTAACTATGGCTACACCTTC. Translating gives CAWSVGLTANYGYTF.

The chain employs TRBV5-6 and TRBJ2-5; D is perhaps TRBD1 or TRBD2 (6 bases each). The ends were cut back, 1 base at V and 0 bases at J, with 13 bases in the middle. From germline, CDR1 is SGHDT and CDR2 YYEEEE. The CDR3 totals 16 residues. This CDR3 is CASSLLGGKYQETQYF. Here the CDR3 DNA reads TGTGCCAGCAGCTTGCTAGGGGGGAAGTACCAAGAGACCCAGTACTTC.

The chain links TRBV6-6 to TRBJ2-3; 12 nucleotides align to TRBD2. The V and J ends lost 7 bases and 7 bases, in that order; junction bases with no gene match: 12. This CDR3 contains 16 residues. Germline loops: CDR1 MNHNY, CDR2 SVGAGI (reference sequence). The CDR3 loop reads CASTRHGLAGRHTQYF. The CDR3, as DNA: TGTGCCAGCACCAGGCACGGACTAGCGGGACGGCATACGCAGTATTTT.

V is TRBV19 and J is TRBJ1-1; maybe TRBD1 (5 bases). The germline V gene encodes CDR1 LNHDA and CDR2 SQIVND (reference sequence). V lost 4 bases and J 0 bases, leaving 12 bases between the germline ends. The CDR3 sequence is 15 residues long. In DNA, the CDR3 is TGTGCCAGTAGTAGCCAGGGTAGGGTGAACACTGAAGCTTTCTTT. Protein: CASSSQGRVNTEAFF.

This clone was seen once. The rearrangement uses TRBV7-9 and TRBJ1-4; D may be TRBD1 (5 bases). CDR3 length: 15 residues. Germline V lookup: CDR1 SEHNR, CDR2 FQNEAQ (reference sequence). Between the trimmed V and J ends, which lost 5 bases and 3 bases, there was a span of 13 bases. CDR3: CASSPQGSPNEKLFF. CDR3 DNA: TGTGCCAGCAGCCCCCAGGGTTCGCCTAATGAAAAACTGTTTTTT.

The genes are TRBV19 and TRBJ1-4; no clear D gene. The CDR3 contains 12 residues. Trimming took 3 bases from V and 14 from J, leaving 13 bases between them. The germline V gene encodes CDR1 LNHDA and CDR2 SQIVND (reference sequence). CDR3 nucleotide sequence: TGTGCCAGTAGTATCACGGACGAGAAGCTGTTTTTT. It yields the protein CASSITDEKLFF. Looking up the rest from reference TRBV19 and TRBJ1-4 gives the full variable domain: DGGITQSPKYLFRKEGQNVTLSCEQNLNHDAMYWYRQDPGQGLRLIYYSQIVNDFQKGDIAEGYSVSREKKESFPLTVTSAQKNPTAFYLCASSITDEKLFFGSGTQLSVL.

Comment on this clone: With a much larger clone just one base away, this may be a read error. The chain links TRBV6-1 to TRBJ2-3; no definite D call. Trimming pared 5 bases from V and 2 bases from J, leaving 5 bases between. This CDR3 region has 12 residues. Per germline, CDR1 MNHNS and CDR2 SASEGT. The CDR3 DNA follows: TGTGCCAGCAGTCCAAACACAGATACGCAGTATTTT. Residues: CASSPNTDTQYF.

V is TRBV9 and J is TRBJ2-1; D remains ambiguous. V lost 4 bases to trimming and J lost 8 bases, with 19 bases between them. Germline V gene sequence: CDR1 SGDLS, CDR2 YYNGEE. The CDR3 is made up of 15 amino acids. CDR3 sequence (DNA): TGTGCCAGCAGCCCCCACGGGTTCGCAGCTGATGAGCAGTTCTTC. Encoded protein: CASSPHGFAADEQFF.

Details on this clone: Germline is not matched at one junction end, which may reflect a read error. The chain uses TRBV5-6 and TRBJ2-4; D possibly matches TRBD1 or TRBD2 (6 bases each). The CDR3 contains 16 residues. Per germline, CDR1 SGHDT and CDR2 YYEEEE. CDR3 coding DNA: TGTGCCAGCAGCTTCGGAGGGGGACTCCGGGACCGCCTGATCAGGTTC. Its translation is CASSFGGGLRDRLIRF.

The DNA for the CDR3 is TGTGCCAGCAGCTTAGTTGCGGGTGGAAGAAATGAGCAGTTCTTC. Its translation: CASSLVAGGRNEQFF. The J gene is TRBJ2-1, the V gene TRBV7-2, with D possibly matching TRBD2 (5 bases). The CDR3 runs to 15 residues. Looked up from germline, CDR1 is SGHTA and CDR2 is FQGNSA. Trimming left V 1 base short and J 7 bases short, with 14 bases between.

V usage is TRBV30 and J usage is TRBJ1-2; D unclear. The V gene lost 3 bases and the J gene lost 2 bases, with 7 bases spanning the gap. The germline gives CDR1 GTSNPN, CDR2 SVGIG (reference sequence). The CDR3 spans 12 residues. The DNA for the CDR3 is TGTGCCTGGAGACTCGGGAACTATGGCTACACCTTC. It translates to CAWRLGNYGYTF. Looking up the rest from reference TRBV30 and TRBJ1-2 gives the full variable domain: SQTIHQWPATLVQPVGSPLSLECTVEGTSNPNLYWYRQAAGRGLQLLFYSVGIGQISSEVPQNLSASRPQDRQFILSSKKLLLSDSGFYLCAWRLGNYGYTFGSGTRLTVV.

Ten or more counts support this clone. The DNA of the CDR3 is TGTGCCAGCCGACACACGGGCGCCTACGAGCAGTACTTC. It encodes CASRHTGAYEQYF. The chain carries TRBV19 and TRBJ2-7; D is unresolved. Trimming removed 9 bases from V and 2 bases from J, with 14 bases in between. Germline CDR1 reads LNHDA; CDR2 reads SQIVND (reference sequence). The CDR3 is made up of 13 amino acids.